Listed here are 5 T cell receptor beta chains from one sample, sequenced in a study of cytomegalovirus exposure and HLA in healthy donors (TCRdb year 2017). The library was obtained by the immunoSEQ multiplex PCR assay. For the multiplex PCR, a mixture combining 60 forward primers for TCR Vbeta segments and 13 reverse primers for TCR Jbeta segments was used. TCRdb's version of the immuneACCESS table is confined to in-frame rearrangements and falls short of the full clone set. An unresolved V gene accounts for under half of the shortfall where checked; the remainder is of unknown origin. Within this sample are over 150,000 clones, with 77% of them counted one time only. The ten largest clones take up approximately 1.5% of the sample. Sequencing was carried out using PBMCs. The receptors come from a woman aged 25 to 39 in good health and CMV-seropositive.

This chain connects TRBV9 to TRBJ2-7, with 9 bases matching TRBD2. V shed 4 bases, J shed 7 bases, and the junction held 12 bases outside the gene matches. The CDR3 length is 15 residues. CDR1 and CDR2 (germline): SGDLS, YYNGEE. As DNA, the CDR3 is TGTGCCAGCAGCCCACCCAGCGGGAGGCCGGGAGAGCAGTACTTC. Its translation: CASSPPSGRPGEQYF.

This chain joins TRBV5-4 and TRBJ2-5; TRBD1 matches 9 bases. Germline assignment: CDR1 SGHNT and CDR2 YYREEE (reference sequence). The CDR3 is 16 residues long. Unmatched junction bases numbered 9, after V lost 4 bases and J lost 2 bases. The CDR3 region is CASSRGQGILQETQYF. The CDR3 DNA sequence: TGTGCCAGCAGCCGCGGACAGGGGATTTTACAAGAGACCCAGTACTTC.

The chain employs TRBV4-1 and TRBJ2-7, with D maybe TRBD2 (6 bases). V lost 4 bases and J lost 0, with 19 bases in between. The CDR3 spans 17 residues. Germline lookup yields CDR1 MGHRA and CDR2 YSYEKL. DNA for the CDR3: TGCGCCAGCAGCCGAAAAGCGGGCCCTCAGGGCTCCTACGAGCAGTACTTC. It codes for CASSRKAGPQGSYEQYF.

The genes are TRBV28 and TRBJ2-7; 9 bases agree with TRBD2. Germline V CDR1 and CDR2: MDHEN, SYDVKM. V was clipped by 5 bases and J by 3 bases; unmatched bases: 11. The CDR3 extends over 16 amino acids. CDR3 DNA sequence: TGTGCCAGCAGTCCTGGACTAGCGCAGATAGTCTACGAGCAGTACTTC. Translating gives CASSPGLAQIVYEQYF.

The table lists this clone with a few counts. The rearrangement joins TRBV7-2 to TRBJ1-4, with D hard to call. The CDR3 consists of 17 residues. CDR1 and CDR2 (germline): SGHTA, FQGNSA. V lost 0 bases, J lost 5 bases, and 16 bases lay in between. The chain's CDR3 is CASSLALTAITNEKLFF. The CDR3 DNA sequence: TGTGCCAGCAGCTTAGCGCTTACAGCCATTACAAATGAAAAACTGTTTTTT.